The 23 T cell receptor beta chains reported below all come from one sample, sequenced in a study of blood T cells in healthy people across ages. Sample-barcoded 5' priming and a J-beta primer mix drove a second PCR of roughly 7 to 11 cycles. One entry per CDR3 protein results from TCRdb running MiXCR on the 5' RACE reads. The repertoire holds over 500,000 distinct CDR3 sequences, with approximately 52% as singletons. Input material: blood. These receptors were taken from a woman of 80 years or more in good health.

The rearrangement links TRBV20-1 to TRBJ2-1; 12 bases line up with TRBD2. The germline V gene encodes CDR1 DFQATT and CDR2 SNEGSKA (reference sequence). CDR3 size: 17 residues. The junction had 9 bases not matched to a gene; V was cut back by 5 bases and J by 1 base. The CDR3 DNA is TGCAGTGCTGGATCTAGCGGGGGGGCCAGTTCCTACAATGAGCAGTTCTTC. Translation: CSAGSSGGASSYNEQFF.

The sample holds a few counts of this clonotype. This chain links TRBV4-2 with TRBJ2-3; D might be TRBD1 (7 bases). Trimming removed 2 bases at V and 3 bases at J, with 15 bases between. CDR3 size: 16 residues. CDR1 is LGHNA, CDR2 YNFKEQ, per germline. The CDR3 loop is CASSQRRGDRTDTQYF. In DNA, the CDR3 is TGTGCCAGCAGCCAACGCCGCGGGGACAGAACAGATACGCAGTATTTT.

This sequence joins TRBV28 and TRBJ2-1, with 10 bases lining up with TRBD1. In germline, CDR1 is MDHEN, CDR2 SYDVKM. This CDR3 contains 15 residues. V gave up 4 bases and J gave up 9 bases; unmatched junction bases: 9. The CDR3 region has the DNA TGTGCCAGCAGTTCCCCGGGACAGGGGAATCGTGAGCAGTTCTTC. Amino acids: CASSSPGQGNREQFF.

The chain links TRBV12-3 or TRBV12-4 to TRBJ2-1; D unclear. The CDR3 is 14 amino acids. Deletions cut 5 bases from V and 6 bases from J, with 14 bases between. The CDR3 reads CASSPTLPGNEQFF. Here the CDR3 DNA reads TGTGCCAGCAGTCCGACTCTCCCAGGCAATGAGCAGTTCTTC.

CDR3 nucleotide sequence: TGCAGTGCTCGGGGGTGGTGGAAAGAGACCCAGTACTTC. Encoded protein: CSARGWWKETQYF. This sequence joins TRBV20-1 and TRBJ2-7; possible D gene TRBD2, 6 bases. The J call could be wrong; TRBJ2-5 is a better fit for the DNA end. The CDR3 has 13 amino acids. Looked up from germline, CDR1 is DFQATT and CDR2 is SNEGSKA (reference sequence).

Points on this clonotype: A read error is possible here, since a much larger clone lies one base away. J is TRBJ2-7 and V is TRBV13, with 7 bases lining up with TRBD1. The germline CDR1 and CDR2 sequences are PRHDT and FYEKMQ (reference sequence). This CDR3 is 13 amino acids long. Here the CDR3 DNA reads TGTGTCAGCAGCGACAGGGACTCCTACGAGCAGTACTTC. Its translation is CVSSDRDSYEQYF.

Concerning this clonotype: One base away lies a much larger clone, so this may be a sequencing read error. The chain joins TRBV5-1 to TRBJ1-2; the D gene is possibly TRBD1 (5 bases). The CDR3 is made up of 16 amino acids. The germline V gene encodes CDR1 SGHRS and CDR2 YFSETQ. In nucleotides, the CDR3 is TGCGCCAGCAGCTTAGGCCTCAACGAACAGGTTAATGGCTGCACCTTC. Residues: CASSLGLNEQVNGCTF.

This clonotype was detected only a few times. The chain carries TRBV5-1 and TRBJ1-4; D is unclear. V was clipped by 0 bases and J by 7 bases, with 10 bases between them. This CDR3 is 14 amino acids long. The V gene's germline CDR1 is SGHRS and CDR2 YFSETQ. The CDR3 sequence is CASSLGQRPEKLFF. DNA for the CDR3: TGCGCCAGCAGCTTGGGACAACGGCCTGAAAAACTGTTTTTT.

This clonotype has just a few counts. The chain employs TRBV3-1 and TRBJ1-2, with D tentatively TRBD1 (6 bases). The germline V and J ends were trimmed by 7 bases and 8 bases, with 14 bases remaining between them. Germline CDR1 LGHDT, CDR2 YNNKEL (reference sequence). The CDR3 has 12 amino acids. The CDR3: CASNQGSGGYTF. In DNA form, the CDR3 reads TGTGCCAGCAACCAGGGGTCCGGCGGCTACACCTTC.

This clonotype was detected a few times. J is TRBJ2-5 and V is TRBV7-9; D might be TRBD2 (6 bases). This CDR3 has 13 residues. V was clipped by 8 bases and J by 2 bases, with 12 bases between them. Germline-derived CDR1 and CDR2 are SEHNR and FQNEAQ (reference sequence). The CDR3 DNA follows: TGTGCCAGCGGCCTGGGAGGTCAAGAGACCCAGTACTTC. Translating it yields CASGLGGQETQYF.

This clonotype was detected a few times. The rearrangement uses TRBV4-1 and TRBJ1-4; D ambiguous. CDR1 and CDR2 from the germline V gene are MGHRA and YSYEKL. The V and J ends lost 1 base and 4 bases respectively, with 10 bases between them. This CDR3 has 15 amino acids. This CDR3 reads CASSQAPGINEKLFF. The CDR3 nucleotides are TGCGCCAGCAGCCAAGCCCCGGGAATTAATGAAAAACTGTTTTTT.

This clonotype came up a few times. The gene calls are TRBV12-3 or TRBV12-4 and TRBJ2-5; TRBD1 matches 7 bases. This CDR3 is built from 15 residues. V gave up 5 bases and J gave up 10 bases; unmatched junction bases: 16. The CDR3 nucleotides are TGTGCCAGCAGTCCGACCCAGGGACAGATGCGCGTCCAGTACTTC. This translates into CASSPTQGQMRVQYF.

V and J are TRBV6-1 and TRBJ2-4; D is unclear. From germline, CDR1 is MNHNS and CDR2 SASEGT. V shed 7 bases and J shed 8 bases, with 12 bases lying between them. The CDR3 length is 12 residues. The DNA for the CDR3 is TGTGCCAGCAAGTTGGCTCGAGACATTCAGTACTTC. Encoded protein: CASKLARDIQYF.

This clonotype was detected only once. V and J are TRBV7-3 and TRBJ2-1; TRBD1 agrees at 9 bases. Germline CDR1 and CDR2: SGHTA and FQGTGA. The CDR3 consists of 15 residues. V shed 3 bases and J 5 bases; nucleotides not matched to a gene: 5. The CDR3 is CASSFTGGADNEQFF. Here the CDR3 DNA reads TGTGCCAGCAGCTTCACAGGGGGCGCCGACAATGAGCAGTTCTTC.

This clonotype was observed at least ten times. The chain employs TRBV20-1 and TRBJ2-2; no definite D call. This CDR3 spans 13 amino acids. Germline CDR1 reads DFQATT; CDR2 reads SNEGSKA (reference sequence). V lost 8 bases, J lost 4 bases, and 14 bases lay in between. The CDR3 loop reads CSSTEQGTGELFF. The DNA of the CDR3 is TGCAGTTCCACGGAACAAGGCACCGGGGAGCTGTTTTTT.

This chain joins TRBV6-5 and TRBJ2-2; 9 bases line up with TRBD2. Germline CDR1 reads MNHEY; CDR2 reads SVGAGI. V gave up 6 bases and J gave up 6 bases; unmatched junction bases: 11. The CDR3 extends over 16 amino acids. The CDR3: CASSPISGGLAGELFF. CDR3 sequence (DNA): TGTGCCAGCAGCCCGATCAGCGGGGGGTTGGCCGGGGAGCTGTTTTTT.

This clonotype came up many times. Here the CDR3 reads CSARDIVSNEQFF. As DNA, the CDR3 is TGCAGTGCTAGAGATATAGTTTCCAATGAGCAGTTCTTC. V usage is TRBV20-1 and J usage is TRBJ2-1; D is undetermined. V lost 0 bases and J lost 6, with 9 bases in between. The germline V gene has CDR1 DFQATT and CDR2 SNEGSKA (reference sequence). The length of the CDR3 is 13 residues.

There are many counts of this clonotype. CDR3 residues: CASSRSSGTLSYEQYF. The CDR3 region has the DNA TGTGCCAGCAGCCGCTCAAGCGGGACCCTCTCCTACGAGCAGTACTTC. J is TRBJ2-7 and V is TRBV3-1; TRBD2 matches 7 bases. J gave up 0 bases and V 4 bases, and 9 bases lay outside the gene matches. CDR3 length equals 16 residues. CDR1 and CDR2 from the germline V gene are LGHDT and YNNKEL (reference sequence).

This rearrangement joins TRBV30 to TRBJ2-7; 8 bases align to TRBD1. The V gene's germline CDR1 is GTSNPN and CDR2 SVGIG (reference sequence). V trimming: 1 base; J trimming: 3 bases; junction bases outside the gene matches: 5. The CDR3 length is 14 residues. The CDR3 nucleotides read TGTGCCTGGAGTGAGGACAGGGAACTCTACGAGCAGTACTTC. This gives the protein CAWSEDRELYEQYF.

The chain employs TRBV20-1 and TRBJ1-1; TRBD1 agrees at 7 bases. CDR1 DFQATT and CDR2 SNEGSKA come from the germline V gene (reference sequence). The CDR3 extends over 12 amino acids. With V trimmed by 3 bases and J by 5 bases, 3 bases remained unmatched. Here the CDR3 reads CSARDRQTEAFF. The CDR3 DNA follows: TGCAGTGCTAGGGACAGGCAGACTGAAGCTTTCTTT.

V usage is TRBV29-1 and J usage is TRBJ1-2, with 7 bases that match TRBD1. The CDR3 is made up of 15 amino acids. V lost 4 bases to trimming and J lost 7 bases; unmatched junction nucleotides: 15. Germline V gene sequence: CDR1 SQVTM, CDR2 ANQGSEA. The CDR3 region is CSVVSPPGGLLGYTF. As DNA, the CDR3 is TGCAGCGTTGTATCCCCCCCAGGGGGGTTACTTGGCTACACCTTC.

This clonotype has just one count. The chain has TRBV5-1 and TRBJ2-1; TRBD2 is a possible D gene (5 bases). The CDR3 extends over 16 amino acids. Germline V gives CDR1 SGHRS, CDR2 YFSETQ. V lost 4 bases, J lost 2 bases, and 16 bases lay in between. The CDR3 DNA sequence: TGCGCCAGCAGCAAAACTCTAGCCTCCCCCTACAATGAGCAGTTCTTC. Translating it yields CASSKTLASPYNEQFF.

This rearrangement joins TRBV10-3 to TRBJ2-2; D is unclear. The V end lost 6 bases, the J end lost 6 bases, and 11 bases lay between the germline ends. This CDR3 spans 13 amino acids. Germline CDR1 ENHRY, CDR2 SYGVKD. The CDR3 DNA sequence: TGTGCCATCAGCACGGTGGACGCCGGGGAGCTGTTTTTT. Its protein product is CAISTVDAGELFF.